The TCR beta chain under discussion was sequenced for a study of cytotoxic CD8 clonotypes in ibrutinib-treated CLL. Profiling relied on immunoSEQ multiplex PCR, and the TCRdb table lists in-frame clones only, not all of them. The sample has more than 200,000 clones, about three quarters seen once. Trimming took 5 bases from V and 7 from J, leaving 17 bases between them. Germline values: CDR1 LNHDA, CDR2 SQIVND (reference sequence). The length of the CDR3 is 15 residues. The chain joins TRBV19 to TRBJ2-2, with a weak D call TRBD2 (5 bases). This material consisted of PBMCs, taken after 24 months of ibrutinib treatment. The sequence was obtained from a human donor with chronic lymphocytic leukemia. Written as DNA, the CDR3 is TGTGCCAGTAGTCCACTAGAGTTTGGGAGCGGGGAGCTGTTTTTT. It specifies CASSPLEFGSGELFF.